Listed below are T cell receptor beta chains from one sample, sequenced in a study of PD-L1 blockade in urothelial cancer. TCRdb's copy holds only in-frame clones and misses some; the assay was immunoSEQ multiplex PCR. The table lists 75,000 to 95,000 clones, around 90% of them singletons. The source material was PBMCs, sampled around atezolizumab (anti-PD-L1) treatment. All receptors derive from a woman older than 75 with urothelial cancer. Each CDR3 is given with its conserved first and last residue. A D gene is named only where the DNA matches it firmly. Some rows mark clone size as missing; the rest say once, few, many or name a class of expanded clone.

clone_size: -; j_call: TRBJ2-3; v_call: TRBV27; d_call: TRBD2; cdr3_nt: TGTGCCAGCAGAGCTATAGCGGGAGAGGCGACAGATACGCAGTATTTT; cdr3_aa: CASRAIAGEATDTQYF
clone_size: few; j_call: TRBJ2-5; v_call: TRBV7-7; d_call: TRBD1; cdr3_nt: TGTGCCAGCAGCCAGGGACAGGGCTCCGCGGGGACCCAGTACTTC; cdr3_aa: CASSQGQGSAGTQYF
clone_size: -; j_call: TRBJ2-2; v_call: TRBV5-4; d_call: -; cdr3_nt: TGTGCCAGCAGCTCGAACAGCGGGAACACCGGGGAGCTGTTTTTT; cdr3_aa: CASSSNSGNTGELFF
clone_size: -; j_call: TRBJ2-7; v_call: TRBV5-1; d_call: TRBD2; cdr3_nt: TGCGCCAGCAGCTGGGGGACTAGCGGGACTGTTAGCTCCTACGAGCAGTACTTC; cdr3_aa: CASSWGTSGTVSSYEQYF
clone_size: -; j_call: TRBJ1-3; v_call: TRBV9; d_call: -; cdr3_nt: TGTGCCAGCAGCGCCTCGGGAAACACCATATATTTT; cdr3_aa: CASSASGNTIYF
clone_size: once; j_call: TRBJ2-5; v_call: TRBV2; d_call: -; cdr3_nt: TGTGCCAGCAGTCATGAGACCCAGTACTTC; cdr3_aa: CASSHETQYF
clone_size: -; j_call: TRBJ2-1; v_call: TRBV15; d_call: -; cdr3_nt: TGTGCCACCAGCAGAGAGCGGAACAATGAGCAGTTCTTC; cdr3_aa: CATSRERNNEQFF
clone_size: -; j_call: TRBJ2-2; v_call: TRBV27; d_call: -; cdr3_nt: TGTGCCAGCAGGGCTCAGAACACCGGGGAGCTGTTTTTT; cdr3_aa: CASRAQNTGELFF
clone_size: -; j_call: TRBJ1-5; v_call: TRBV6-1; d_call: TRBD1; cdr3_nt: TGTGCCAGCAGCCAGACAGGGCCCCAAAATTCGCAGCATTTT; cdr3_aa: CASSQTGPQNSQHF
clone_size: -; j_call: TRBJ1-1; v_call: TRBV10-1; d_call: -; cdr3_nt: TGCGCCAGCAGTCCTGGACGGGGCACTGAAGCTTTCTTT; cdr3_aa: CASSPGRGTEAFF
clone_size: once; j_call: TRBJ1-2; v_call: TRBV11-2; d_call: -; cdr3_nt: TGTGCCAGCAGCTTAGAAATTGGGGGGTATGGCTACACCTTC; cdr3_aa: CASSLEIGGYGYTF
clone_size: -; j_call: TRBJ1-1; v_call: TRBV19; d_call: -; cdr3_nt: TGTGCCAGTAGTGCAGAGGGTGGCACTGAAGCTTTCTTT; cdr3_aa: CASSAEGGTEAFF
clone_size: -; j_call: TRBJ1-3; v_call: TRBV7-9; d_call: -; cdr3_nt: TGTGCCAGCAGCATAGACAGGACAAGCTCTGGAAACACCATATATTTT; cdr3_aa: CASSIDRTSSGNTIYF
clone_size: few; j_call: TRBJ1-2; v_call: TRBV19; d_call: TRBD1; cdr3_nt: TGTGCCAGTAGTATTCAGGGGGACTATGGCTACACCTTC; cdr3_aa: CASSIQGDYGYTF
clone_size: -; j_call: TRBJ2-7; v_call: TRBV5-6; d_call: -; cdr3_nt: TGTGCCAGCAGCTTGGGGAGTCGGACCTACGAGCAGTACTTC; cdr3_aa: CASSLGSRTYEQYF
clone_size: -; j_call: TRBJ2-5; v_call: TRBV5-1; d_call: -; cdr3_nt: TGCGCCAGCAGCTTGTCTGGGTTAGCGAGTATAGAGACCCAGTACTTC; cdr3_aa: CASSLSGLASIETQYF
clone_size: -; j_call: TRBJ1-2; v_call: TRBV28; d_call: -; cdr3_nt: TGTGCCAGCAGGCCCGCCGACAGTCCTAACTATGGCTACACCTTC; cdr3_aa: CASRPADSPNYGYTF
clone_size: once; j_call: TRBJ1-3; v_call: TRBV15; d_call: -; cdr3_nt: TGTGCCACCAGCAAGCGAAAGGGGCTTGGGCCTGGAAACACCATATATTTT; cdr3_aa: CATSKRKGLGPGNTIYF
clone_size: -; j_call: TRBJ1-2; v_call: TRBV2; d_call: -; cdr3_nt: TGTGCCAGCACCTTGGACAGCGCTAACTATGGCTACACCTTC; cdr3_aa: CASTLDSANYGYTF
clone_size: few; j_call: TRBJ2-1; v_call: TRBV19; d_call: -; cdr3_nt: TGTGCCAGTAGTGCCAATCGGGACTCTCCTTGGGGCCCCTACAATGAGCAGTTCTTC; cdr3_aa: CASSANRDSPWGPYNEQFF
clone_size: -; j_call: TRBJ2-7; v_call: TRBV4-1; d_call: TRBD2; cdr3_nt: TGCGCCAGCAGCCAAGAACGAGAGCGGGAGGGAGGGATAACCTACGAGCAGTACTTC; cdr3_aa: CASSQEREREGGITYEQYF
clone_size: few; j_call: TRBJ2-7; v_call: TRBV10-1; d_call: -; cdr3_nt: TGCGCCAGCAGTGAGTCGGTCATGCCGGACGAGCAGTACTTC; cdr3_aa: CASSESVMPDEQYF
clone_size: -; j_call: TRBJ2-4; v_call: TRBV6-5; d_call: TRBD2; cdr3_nt: TGTGCCAGCAGTTACTCTGGACTAGCGGGTAACATTCAGTACTTC; cdr3_aa: CASSYSGLAGNIQYF
clone_size: -; j_call: TRBJ2-7; v_call: TRBV19; d_call: TRBD1; cdr3_nt: TGTGCCAGTAGGCGGACAGGGAGCTCCTACGAGCAGTACTTC; cdr3_aa: CASRRTGSSYEQYF
clone_size: -; j_call: TRBJ1-5; v_call: TRBV28; d_call: -; cdr3_nt: TGTGCCAGCGCCGGGGTGGTGGTTGGTCAGCCCCAGCATTTT; cdr3_aa: CASAGVVVGQPQHF
clone_size: -; j_call: TRBJ1-1; v_call: TRBV27; d_call: -; cdr3_nt: TGTGCCAGCAGTCCCCGAGGAGGACGGCGGGCTGAAGCTTTCTTT; cdr3_aa: CASSPRGGRRAEAFF
clone_size: -; j_call: TRBJ2-3; v_call: TRBV5-1; d_call: -; cdr3_nt: TGCGCCAGCAGCTTGTTACCGGGAGCAACAGATACGCAGTATTTT; cdr3_aa: CASSLLPGATDTQYF
clone_size: -; j_call: TRBJ2-5; v_call: TRBV19; d_call: -; cdr3_nt: TGTGCCAGTAGTATGACAGTGGAAGAGACCCAGTACTTC; cdr3_aa: CASSMTVEETQYF
clone_size: -; j_call: TRBJ1-1; v_call: TRBV7-9; d_call: TRBD1; cdr3_nt: TGTGCCAGCAGCCCACTAACCGGGGACAGGAACACTGAAGCTTTCTTT; cdr3_aa: CASSPLTGDRNTEAFF
clone_size: few; j_call: TRBJ1-2; v_call: TRBV5-1; d_call: -; cdr3_nt: TGCGCCAGCAGCTTGGGGAGAGACGATGGCTACACCTTC; cdr3_aa: CASSLGRDDGYTF
clone_size: -; j_call: TRBJ2-5; v_call: TRBV29-1; d_call: -; cdr3_nt: TGCAGCGTTGACATCGGGGTAACGGCGACCCAGTACTTC; cdr3_aa: CSVDIGVTATQYF
clone_size: -; j_call: TRBJ1-2; v_call: TRBV28; d_call: TRBD1; cdr3_nt: TGTGCCAGCAGCTCAGGGGGGTCTAACTATGGCTACACCTTC; cdr3_aa: CASSSGGSNYGYTF
clone_size: -; j_call: TRBJ1-2; v_call: TRBV19; d_call: TRBD1; cdr3_nt: TGTGCCAGTAAACAGGGGCGGATCTATGGCTACACCTTC; cdr3_aa: CASKQGRIYGYTF
clone_size: few; j_call: TRBJ2-7; v_call: TRBV18; d_call: TRBD1; cdr3_nt: TGTGCCAGCTCACCAACCGGGACAGATACCTACGAGCAGTACTTC; cdr3_aa: CASSPTGTDTYEQYF
clone_size: -; j_call: TRBJ2-1; v_call: TRBV5-8; d_call: TRBD2; cdr3_nt: TGTGCCAGCAGCTTGTGGCGGACTAGCGGATCTAGCTCCTACAATGAGCAGTTCTTC; cdr3_aa: CASSLWRTSGSSSYNEQFF
clone_size: once; j_call: TRBJ2-7; v_call: TRBV27; d_call: -; cdr3_nt: TGTGCCAGCAGTTCGAACGGAGGGACCTACGAGCAGTACTTC; cdr3_aa: CASSSNGGTYEQYF
clone_size: -; j_call: TRBJ2-3; v_call: TRBV27; d_call: -; cdr3_nt: TGTGCCAGCAGTCCCCCCCAGGGTTTTGAAGATACGCAGTATTTT; cdr3_aa: CASSPPQGFEDTQYF
clone_size: -; j_call: TRBJ2-1; v_call: TRBV7-9; d_call: -; cdr3_nt: TGTGCCAGCGTATGGGCACAGGACTACAATGAGCAGTTCTTC; cdr3_aa: CASVWAQDYNEQFF
clone_size: -; j_call: TRBJ1-5; v_call: TRBV18; d_call: TRBD1; cdr3_nt: TGTGCCAGCTCACCAGGGACAGGGTTTCAGCCCCAGCATTTT; cdr3_aa: CASSPGTGFQPQHF
clone_size: -; j_call: TRBJ1-1; v_call: TRBV5-1; d_call: -; cdr3_nt: TGCGCCAGCGCCTCGACGGGGGATTACACTGAAGCTTTCTTT; cdr3_aa: CASASTGDYTEAFF